This T cell receptor beta chain was found in a study of blood T cells in healthy people across ages. Study-level points and caveats: Higher diversity, along with more naive CD4+ cells, distinguished long-lived donors from aged donors.

On this clonotype itself: Its antigen is unidentified.

Healthy Caucasians from Russia aged roughly 6 to 95 served as donors. The CDR3 spans 14 residues. Germline CDR1 SNHLY, CDR2 FYNNEI. V was pared by 3 bases and J by 3 bases, with 10 bases between. Then a second PCR, running about 6 to 12 cycles, was carried out with a sample-barcoded 5' primer and a J-beta primer mix. Each cDNA molecule, via a template-switch adaptor with 12 random nucleotides, was tagged. MiXCR, run by TCRdb on the 5' RACE reads, gives a single entry per CDR3 protein. The data contain about 670,000 distinct CDR3 sequences, 52% of them seen just once; the ten biggest clones take up roughly 13%.

The specimen was blood. This receptor was obtained from a woman aged 80 or older in good health. The genes are TRBV2 and TRBJ2-3, with a tentative D call TRBD1 (5 bases). This CDR3 is CASSDAGWTDTQYF. The CDR3 nucleotides are TGTGCCAGCAGTGACGCAGGGTGGACAGATACGCAGTATTTT.